Listed here is a single TCR beta chain. Its antigen is unknown. The entry originates in a study of cytomegalovirus exposure and HLA in healthy donors. Study at large: The Caucasian-associated ancestry cluster held over 80% of 350 to 450 genotyped donors.

There are 16 residues in the CDR3. The V and J ends lost 10 bases and 2 bases respectively, with 20 bases between them. Germline V gene data show CDR1 as SEHNR and CDR2 as FQNEAQ (reference sequence). The PCR made use of 60 Vbeta and 13 Jbeta primers. Profiling relied on immunoSEQ multiplex PCR, and the TCRdb table lists in-frame clones only, not all of them. The sample yields under 150,000 clones, more than 60% seen once. Broader study findings: The authors later linked a missense DCLRE1C variant to TCR beta V- and J-gene trimming. Highest at DRB1 and lowest at HLA-C, TCR association rates differed among HLA loci in a later analysis. Within an earlier analysis, most TCR beta V segments proved productive either about 87% or about 30% of the time.

The chain couples TRBV7-9 to TRBJ2-2; D gene ambiguous. The sample was PBMCs. This TCR was recovered from a woman aged 50 to 65 in good health and CMV-seropositive. The chain's CDR3 is CATPHRVSRNTGELFF. Written as DNA, the CDR3 is TGTGCCACCCCGCACCGCGTTAGCAGAAACACCGGGGAGCTGTTTTTT.